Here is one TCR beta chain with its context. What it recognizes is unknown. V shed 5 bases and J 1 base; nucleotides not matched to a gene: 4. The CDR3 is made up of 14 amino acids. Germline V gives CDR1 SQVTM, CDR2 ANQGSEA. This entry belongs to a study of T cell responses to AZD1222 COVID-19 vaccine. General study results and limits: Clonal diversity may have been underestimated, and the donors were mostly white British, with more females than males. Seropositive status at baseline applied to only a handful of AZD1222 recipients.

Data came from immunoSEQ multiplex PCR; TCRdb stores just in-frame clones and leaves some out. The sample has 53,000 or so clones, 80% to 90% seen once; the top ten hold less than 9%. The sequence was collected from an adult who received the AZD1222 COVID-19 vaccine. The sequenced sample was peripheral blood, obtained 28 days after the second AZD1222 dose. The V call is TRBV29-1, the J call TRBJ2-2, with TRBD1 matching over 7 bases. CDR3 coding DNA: TGCAGCGTTCAGGGACAGATGAACACCGGGGAGCTGTTTTTT. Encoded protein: CSVQGQMNTGELFF.